The clone carrying this T cell receptor (beta chain) was observed once. Per germline, CDR1 SNHLY and CDR2 FYNNEI. V was pared by 1 base and J by 7 bases, with 3 bases of the junction left unmatched. The CDR3 has 14 residues. RNA transcripts provided the template for amplifying TCR beta CDR3 regions. The first-round RT-PCR employed HTBI primers together with the Qiagen OneStep RT-PCR kit. A multiplex PCR was then performed as the second round. TCRdb reprocessed the multiplex PCR reads via MiXCR and lists one record per CDR3 protein. There are about 15,000 distinct CDR3 sequences in the sample; roughly 46% occur only once, and around 25% lies in the top ten. This record comes from a study of Graves' ophthalmopathy and Graves' hyperthyroidism.

Sequencing was performed on peripheral blood. The clonotype was recovered from a middle-aged woman with stable Graves' hyperthyroidism. V is TRBV2 and J is TRBJ2-7, with 11 bases aligning to TRBD2. CDR3 DNA sequence: TGTGCCAGCAGTGAAGGTAGCGGGAGGGCGGAGCAGTACTTC. Translation gives CASSEGSGRAEQYF.